This T cell receptor beta chain was captured in a study of blood T cells in healthy people across ages. The CDR3 is made up of 13 amino acids. Germline assignment: CDR1 SGHTA and CDR2 FQGTGA. With 7 bases removed from V and 9 bases from J, the gap between germline ends came to 18 bases. Then a second PCR, running about 6 to 11 cycles, was carried out with a sample-barcoded 5' primer and a J-beta primer mix. The authors tagged each cDNA molecule using a template-switch adaptor with 12 random nucleotides. TCRdb reprocessed the 5' RACE reads with MiXCR, giving one entry per CDR3 protein. The data hold some 690,000 distinct CDR3 sequences, with about a fifth observed a single time.

The rearrangement joins TRBV7-3 to TRBJ2-5, with D maybe TRBD2 (6 bases). Input material: blood. The sequence derives from a man between 70 and 80 years old in good health. This CDR3 reads CASKLTFPGAQYF. The CDR3 region has the DNA TGTGCCAGCAAACTCACCTTTCCGGGGGCCCAGTACTTC.